This section outlines one T cell receptor beta chain sequence together with its context. Its antigen remains unknown. The data were taken from a study of cytomegalovirus exposure and HLA in healthy donors. Findings of the study overall: Earlier analysis yielded a pattern in which most TCR beta V segments were productive about 87% or about 30% of the time. Reportedly, a later analysis found an Asian-associated ancestry cluster had fewer N-insertions than the approximately 670-donor mean.

The PCR employed 60 Vbeta primers together with 13 Jbeta primers. Assay used: immunoSEQ multiplex PCR; TCRdb lists only in-frame clones, some missing. Here the sample spans 20,000 to 30,000 clones, roughly three quarters being singletons. CDR1 is KGHSH, CDR2 LQKENI, per germline. Trimming cost V 1 base and J 0 bases, with 10 bases left between them. The CDR3 is made up of 16 amino acids. The source material was PBMCs. V usage is TRBV18 and J usage is TRBJ2-1; D not certain. This sequence was found in a male donor in good health and CMV-seronegative. CDR3 DNA: TGTGCCAGCTCACCACTGATGGCTAGCTCCTACAATGAGCAGTTCTTC. Amino acid sequence: CASSPLMASSYNEQFF.